The clone carrying this TCR beta chain has at least ten counts. As yet, its antigen is unknown. The data were obtained in a study of T cell repertoires in cytomegalovirus infection. In the study overall: Indications of both CMV infection and matching HLA type were provided by public TCR beta signatures.

Germline V gives CDR1 SQVTM, CDR2 ANQGSEA. This CDR3 has 11 residues. Between the trimmed V and J ends, which lost 5 bases and 3 bases, there was a span of 6 bases. TCRdb fed the reads into MiXCR, producing one record per CDR3 protein. This table holds 200,000 to 300,000 distinct CDR3 sequences, roughly 9.1% found once. Study-level results: Ex vivo responses were dominated by HLA-C-restricted CMV-specific TCR beta clonotypes. Carriers of CMV plus the relevant HLA were identified by cumulative public TCR beta family frequency.

Sequencing was done on a sample of PBMCs. The sequence came from a human donor in good health (CMV status not recorded). Some clones in this sample may be carry-over from other donors' samples. The chain employs TRBV29-1 and TRBJ2-3; no reliable D call. The CDR3 loop is CSVLGTDTQYF. The CDR3 DNA reads as TGCAGCGTTTTGGGAACAGATACGCAGTATTTT.